This TCR beta chain emerged from a study of blood T cell repertoires in COVID-19. For the study at large: Spain, Italy and the United States supplied samples that represented acute and convalescent COVID-19. From T cells, B-cell-depleted T cells, or PBMCs came the material, which was cDNA or gDNA.

CDR1 and CDR2 from the germline V gene are SGHRS and YFSETQ. This CDR3 contains 17 residues. V was clipped by 3 bases and J by 4 bases; unmatched bases: 13. Original processing methods: Cell counts per sample came from amplifying reference gene primers. TCRdb's copy holds only in-frame clones and misses some; the assay was immunoSEQ multiplex PCR. V, J and clone size reflect that table, while D and trimming were determined from the DNA. The repertoire holds under 130,000 clones, with approximately 80% as singletons. The rearrangement uses TRBV5-1 and TRBJ2-3; 8 nucleotides match TRBD1. Sequenced: peripheral blood. The receptor was derived from a man between 70 and 80 years old with active or convalescent COVID-19. In nucleotides, the CDR3 is TGCGCCAGCAGCTCGTCTTCCCCGACAGGGGTCTCAGATACGCAGTATTTT. Residues: CASSSSSPTGVSDTQYF.